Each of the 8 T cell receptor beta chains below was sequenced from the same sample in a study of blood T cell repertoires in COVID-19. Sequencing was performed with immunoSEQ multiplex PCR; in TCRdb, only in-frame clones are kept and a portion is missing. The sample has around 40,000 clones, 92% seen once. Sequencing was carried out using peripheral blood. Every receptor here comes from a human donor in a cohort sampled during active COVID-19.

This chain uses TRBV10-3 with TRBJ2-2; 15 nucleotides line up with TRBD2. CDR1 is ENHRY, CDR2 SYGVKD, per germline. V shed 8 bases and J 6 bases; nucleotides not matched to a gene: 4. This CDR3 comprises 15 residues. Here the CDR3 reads CAIRTSGGASGELFF. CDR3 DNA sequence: TGTGCCATCCGGACTAGCGGGGGGGCGTCCGGGGAGCTGTTTTTT.

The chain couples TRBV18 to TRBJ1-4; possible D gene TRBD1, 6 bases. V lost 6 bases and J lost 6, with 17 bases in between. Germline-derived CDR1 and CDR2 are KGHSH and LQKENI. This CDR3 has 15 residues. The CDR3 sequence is CASSDNRDTYEKLFF. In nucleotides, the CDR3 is TGTGCCAGCTCGGACAACCGGGACACCTATGAAAAACTGTTTTTT.

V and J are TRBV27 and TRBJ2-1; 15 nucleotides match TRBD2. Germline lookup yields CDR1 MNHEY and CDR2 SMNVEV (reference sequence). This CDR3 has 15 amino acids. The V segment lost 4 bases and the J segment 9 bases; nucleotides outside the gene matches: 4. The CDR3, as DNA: TGTGCCAGCAGTTATCGGACTAGCGGGAGGGCTGAGCAGTTCTTC. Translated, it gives CASSYRTSGRAEQFF.

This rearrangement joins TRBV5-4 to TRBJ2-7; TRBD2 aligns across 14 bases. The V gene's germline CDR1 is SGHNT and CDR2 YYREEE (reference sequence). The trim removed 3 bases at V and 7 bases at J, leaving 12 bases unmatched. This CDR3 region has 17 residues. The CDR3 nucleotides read TGTGCCAGCAGCTCCGGGGGGGGACTAGCGGGAGTATGGGAGCAGTACTTC. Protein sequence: CASSSGGGLAGVWEQYF.

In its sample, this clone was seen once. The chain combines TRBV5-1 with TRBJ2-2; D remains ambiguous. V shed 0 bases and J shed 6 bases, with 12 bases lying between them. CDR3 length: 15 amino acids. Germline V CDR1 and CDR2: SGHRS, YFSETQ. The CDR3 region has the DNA TGCGCCAGCAGCTTGGGGGCGAGAAGACCCGGGGAGCTGTTTTTT. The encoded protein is CASSLGARRPGELFF.

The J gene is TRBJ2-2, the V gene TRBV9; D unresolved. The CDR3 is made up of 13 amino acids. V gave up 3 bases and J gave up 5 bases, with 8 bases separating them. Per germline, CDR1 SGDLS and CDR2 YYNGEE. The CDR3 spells CASSATGTGELFF. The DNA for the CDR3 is TGTGCCAGCAGCGCAACCGGGACCGGGGAGCTGTTTTTT. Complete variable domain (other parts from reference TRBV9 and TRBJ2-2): DSGVTQTPKHLITATGQRVTLRCSPRSGDLSVYWYQQSLDQGLQFLIQYYNGEERAKGNILERFSAQQFPDLHSELNLSSLELGDSALYFCASSATGTGELFFGEGSRLTVL.

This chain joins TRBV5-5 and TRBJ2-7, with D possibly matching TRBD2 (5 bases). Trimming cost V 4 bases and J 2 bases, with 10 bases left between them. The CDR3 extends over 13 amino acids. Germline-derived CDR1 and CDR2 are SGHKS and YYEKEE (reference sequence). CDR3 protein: CASSRPGTYEQYF. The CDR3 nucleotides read TGTGCCAGCAGCCGCCCCGGGACCTACGAGCAGTACTTC.

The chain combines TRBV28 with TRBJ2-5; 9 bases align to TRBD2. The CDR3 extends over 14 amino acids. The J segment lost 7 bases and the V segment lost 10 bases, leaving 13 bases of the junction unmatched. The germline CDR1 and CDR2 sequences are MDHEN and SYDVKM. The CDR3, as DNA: TGTGCCACCGGTATTAGCGGGAGCGGAAGGACCCAGTACTTC. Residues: CATGISGSGRTQYF.